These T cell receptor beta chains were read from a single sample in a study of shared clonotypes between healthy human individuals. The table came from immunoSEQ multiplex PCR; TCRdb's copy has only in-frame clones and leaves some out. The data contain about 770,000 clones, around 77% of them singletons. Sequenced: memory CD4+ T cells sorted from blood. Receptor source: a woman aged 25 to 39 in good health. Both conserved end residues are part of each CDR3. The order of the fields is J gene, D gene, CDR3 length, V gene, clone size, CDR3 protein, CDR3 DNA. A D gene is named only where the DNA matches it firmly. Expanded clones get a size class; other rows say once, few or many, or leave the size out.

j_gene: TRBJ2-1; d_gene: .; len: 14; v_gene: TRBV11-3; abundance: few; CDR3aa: CASSLSGSYNEQFF; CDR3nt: TGTGCCAGCAGCTTATCCGGATCCTACAATGAGCAGTTCTTC
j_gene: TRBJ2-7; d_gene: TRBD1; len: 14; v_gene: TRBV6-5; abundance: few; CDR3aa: CASSYGRDSYEQYF; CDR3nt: TGTGCCAGCAGTTACGGCCGGGACAGCTACGAGCAGTACTTC
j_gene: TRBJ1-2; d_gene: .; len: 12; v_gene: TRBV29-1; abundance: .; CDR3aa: CSVAEGGYGYTF; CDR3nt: TGCAGCGTTGCGGAAGGCGGATATGGCTACACCTTC
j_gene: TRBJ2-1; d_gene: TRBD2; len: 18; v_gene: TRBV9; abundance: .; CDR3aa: CASSPREGLSSSYNEQFF; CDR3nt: TGTGCCAGCAGCCCAAGGGAGGGACTAAGCAGCTCCTACAATGAGCAGTTCTTC
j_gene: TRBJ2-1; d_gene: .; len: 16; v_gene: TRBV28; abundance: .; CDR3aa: CASSSGVEGRYNEQFF; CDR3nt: TGTGCCAGCAGTTCCGGAGTGGAGGGTCGGTACAATGAGCAGTTCTTC
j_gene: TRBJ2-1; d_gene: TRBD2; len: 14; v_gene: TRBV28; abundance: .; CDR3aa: CASSFLLAGFEQFF; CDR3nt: TGTGCCAGCAGTTTCCTACTAGCGGGATTCGAGCAGTTCTTC
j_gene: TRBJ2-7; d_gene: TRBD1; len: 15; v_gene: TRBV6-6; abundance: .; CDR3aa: CASRHQGASSYEQYF; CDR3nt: TGTGCCAGCAGACATCAGGGGGCGTCTTCCTACGAGCAGTACTTC
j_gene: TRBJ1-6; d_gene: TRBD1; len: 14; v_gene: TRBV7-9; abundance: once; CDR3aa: CASSLTGGDSPLHF; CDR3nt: TGTGCCAGCAGCTTAACAGGGGGCGATTCACCCCTCCACTTT
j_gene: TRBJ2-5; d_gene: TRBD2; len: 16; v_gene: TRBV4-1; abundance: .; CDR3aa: CASSLNLAGLTETQYF; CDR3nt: TGCGCCAGCAGCCTAAATTTAGCGGGCCTCACGGAGACCCAGTACTTC
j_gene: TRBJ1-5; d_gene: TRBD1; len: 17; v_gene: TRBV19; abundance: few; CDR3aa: CASSIGDSYQRNQPQHF; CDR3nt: TGTGCCAGTAGTATCGGGGACAGTTACCAACGCAATCAGCCCCAGCATTTT
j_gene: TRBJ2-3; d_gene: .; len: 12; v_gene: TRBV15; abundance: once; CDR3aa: CATSRHTDTQYF; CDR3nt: TGTGCCACCAGCCGTCACACAGATACGCAGTATTTT
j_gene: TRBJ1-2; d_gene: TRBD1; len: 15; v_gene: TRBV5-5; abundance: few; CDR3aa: CASSGGQAANYGYTF; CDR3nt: TGTGCCAGCAGCGGTGGACAGGCTGCTAACTATGGCTACACCTTC
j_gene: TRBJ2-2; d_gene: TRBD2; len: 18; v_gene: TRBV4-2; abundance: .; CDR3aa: CASSQVGLAGGETGELFF; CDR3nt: TGTGCCAGCAGCCAAGTCGGACTAGCGGGAGGGGAAACCGGGGAGCTGTTTTTT
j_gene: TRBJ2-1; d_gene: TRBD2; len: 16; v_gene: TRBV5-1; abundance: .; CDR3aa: CASSPHVASGNNEQFF; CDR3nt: TGCGCCAGCAGCCCCCATGTCGCTAGCGGTAACAATGAGCAGTTCTTC
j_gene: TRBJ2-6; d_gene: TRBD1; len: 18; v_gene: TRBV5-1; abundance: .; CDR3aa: CASSFAGTDNSGANVLTF; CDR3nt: TGCGCCAGCAGCTTCGCCGGGACAGATAACTCTGGGGCCAACGTCCTGACTTTC
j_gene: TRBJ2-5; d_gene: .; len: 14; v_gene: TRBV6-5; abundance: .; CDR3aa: CASSYTRLGETQYF; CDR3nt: TGTGCCAGCAGTTACACCAGGCTCGGGGAGACCCAGTACTTC
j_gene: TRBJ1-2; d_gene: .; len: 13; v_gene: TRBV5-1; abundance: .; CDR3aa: CASSSRREYGYTF; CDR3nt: TGCGCCAGCAGCTCGCGACGAGAATATGGCTACACCTTC
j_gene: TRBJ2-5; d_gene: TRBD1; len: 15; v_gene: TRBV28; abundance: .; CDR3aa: CASKTGGQGKETQYF; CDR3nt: TGTGCCAGCAAAACGGGGGGACAGGGTAAAGAGACCCAGTACTTC
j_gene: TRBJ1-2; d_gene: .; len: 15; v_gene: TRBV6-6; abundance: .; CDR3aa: CASSYSSTTNYGYTF; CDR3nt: TGTGCCAGCAGTTACTCGTCCACAACTAACTATGGCTACACCTTC
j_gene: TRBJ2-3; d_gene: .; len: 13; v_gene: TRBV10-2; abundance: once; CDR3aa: CASSEQATDTQYF; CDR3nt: TGCGCCAGCAGTGAGCAGGCCACAGATACGCAGTATTTT
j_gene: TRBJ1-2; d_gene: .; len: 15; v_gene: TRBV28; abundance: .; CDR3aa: CASSPGGRNRRGYTF; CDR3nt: TGTGCCAGCAGCCCCGGGGGGAGGAATAGGAGGGGCTACACCTTC
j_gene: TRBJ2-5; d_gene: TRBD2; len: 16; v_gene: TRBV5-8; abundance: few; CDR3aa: CASSPRLAGALETQYF; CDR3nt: TGTGCCAGCAGCCCGAGACTAGCGGGAGCGTTGGAGACCCAGTACTTC
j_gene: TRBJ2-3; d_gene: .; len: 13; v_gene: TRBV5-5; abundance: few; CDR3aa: CASSLEGTDTQYF; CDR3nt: TGTGCCAGCAGCTTAGAGGGCACAGATACGCAGTATTTT
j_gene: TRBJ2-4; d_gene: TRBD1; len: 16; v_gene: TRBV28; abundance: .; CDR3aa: CASSLWTGGTKNIQYF; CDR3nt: TGTGCCAGCAGTCTCTGGACAGGGGGAACCAAAAACATTCAGTACTTC
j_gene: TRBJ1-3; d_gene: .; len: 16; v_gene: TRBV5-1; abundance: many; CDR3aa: CASSLGNSYSGNTIYF; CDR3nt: TGCGCCAGCAGCTTGGGCAATTCGTACTCTGGAAACACCATATATTTT
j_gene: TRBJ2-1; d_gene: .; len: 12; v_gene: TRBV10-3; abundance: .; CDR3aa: CAISENSNEQFF; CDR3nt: TGTGCCATCAGTGAGAATTCCAATGAGCAGTTCTTC
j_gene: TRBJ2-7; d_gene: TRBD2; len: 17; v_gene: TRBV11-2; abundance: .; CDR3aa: CASSSNARASGSYEQYF; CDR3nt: TGTGCCAGCAGCTCTAACGCCCGGGCTAGCGGGAGCTACGAGCAGTACTTC
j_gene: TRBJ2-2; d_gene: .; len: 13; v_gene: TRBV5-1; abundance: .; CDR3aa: CASSSDRNGELFF; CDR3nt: TGCGCCAGCAGCTCTGACAGGAACGGGGAGCTGTTTTTT
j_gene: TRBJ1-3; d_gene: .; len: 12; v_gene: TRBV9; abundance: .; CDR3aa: CASSGSGNTIYF; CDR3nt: TGTGCCAGCAGCGGCAGTGGAAACACCATATATTTT
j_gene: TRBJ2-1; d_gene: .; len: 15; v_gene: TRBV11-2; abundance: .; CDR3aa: CASSLDGVGYNEQFF; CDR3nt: TGTGCCAGCAGCTTAGATGGGGTCGGCTACAATGAGCAGTTCTTC
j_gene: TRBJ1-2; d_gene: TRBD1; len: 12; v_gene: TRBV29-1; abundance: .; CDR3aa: CSVETGNGRYTF; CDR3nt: TGCAGCGTCGAGACAGGGAATGGACGCTACACCTTC
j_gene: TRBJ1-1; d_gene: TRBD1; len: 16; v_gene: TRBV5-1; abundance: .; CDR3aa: CASSLVVRGPDTEAFF; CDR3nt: TGCGCCAGCAGCTTGGTTGTCAGGGGGCCAGACACTGAAGCTTTCTTT
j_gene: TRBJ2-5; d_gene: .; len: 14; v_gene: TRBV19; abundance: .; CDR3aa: CASNDQAGGETQYF; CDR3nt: TGTGCCAGTAACGACCAGGCCGGAGGAGAGACCCAGTACTTC
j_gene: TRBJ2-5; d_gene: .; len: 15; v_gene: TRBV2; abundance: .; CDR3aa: CASRAGHFSRETQYF; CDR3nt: TGTGCCAGCAGGGCGGGACACTTTAGCCGAGAGACCCAGTACTTC
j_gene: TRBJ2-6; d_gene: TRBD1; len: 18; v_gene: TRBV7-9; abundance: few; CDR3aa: CASSPDRGQSSGANVLTF; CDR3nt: TGTGCCAGCAGCCCCGACAGGGGACAAAGCTCTGGGGCCAACGTCCTGACTTTC
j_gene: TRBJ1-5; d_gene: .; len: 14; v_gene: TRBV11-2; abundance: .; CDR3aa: CASSQSGRAQPQHF; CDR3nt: TGTGCCAGCAGCCAATCAGGGAGGGCTCAGCCCCAGCATTTT
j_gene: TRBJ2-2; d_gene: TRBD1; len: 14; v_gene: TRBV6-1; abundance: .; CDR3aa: CASYTGGNTGELFF; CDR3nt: TGTGCCAGCTATACAGGGGGGAACACCGGGGAGCTGTTTTTT
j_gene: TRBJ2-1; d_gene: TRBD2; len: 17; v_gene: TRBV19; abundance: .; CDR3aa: CASSLGITSGSYNEQFF; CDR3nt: TGTGCCAGTAGCCTAGGGATAACTAGCGGGTCCTACAATGAGCAGTTCTTC
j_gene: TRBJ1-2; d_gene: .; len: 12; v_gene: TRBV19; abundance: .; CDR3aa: CASKDPDSGYTF; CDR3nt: TGTGCCAGTAAGGACCCTGATAGTGGCTACACCTTC
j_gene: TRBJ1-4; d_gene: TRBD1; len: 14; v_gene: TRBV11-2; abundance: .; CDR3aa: CASSQGGANEKLFF; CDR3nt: TGTGCCAGCAGCCAGGGGGGAGCTAATGAAAAACTGTTTTTT